This paragraph reports one T cell receptor beta chain. Antigen unknown. An assay was performed, and its level was deep. Profiling relied on immunoSEQ multiplex PCR, and the TCRdb table lists in-frame clones only, not all of them. The repertoire consists of roughly 2 million clones, with 90% to 95% occurring once and the leading ten covering 0.1% to 0.15%. The source of the sample is a study of shared clonotypes between healthy human individuals. The overall study: CD4 naive cells filled three plates per donor, CD4 memory three, CD8 naive two and CD8 memory one.

Overall study results and limits: Compared with clonotypes that all four donors shared, non-shared clonotypes had lower generation probabilities.

Division of CD4+ cells produced a CD45RA+ naive subset and a CD45RA-negative memory subset. Looked up from germline, CDR1 is SGHVS and CDR2 is FNYEAQ. Trimming took 5 bases from V and 5 from J, leaving 12 bases between them. This CDR3 spans 13 amino acids. This chain connects TRBV7-6 to TRBJ1-1, with D possibly matching TRBD1 (6 bases). The sample taken for sequencing was naive CD4+ T cells sorted from blood. Subset denoted: CD45RA+ positively selected. The receptor's source is a man younger than 35 in good health. The CDR3, as DNA: TGTGCCAGCAGCGTAACACAGGGAACTGAAGCTTTCTTT. Translated, it gives CASSVTQGTEAFF.